A selection of T cell receptor beta chains follows, all from one sample in a study of Graves' ophthalmopathy and Graves' hyperthyroidism. Each CDR3 protein is one row after TCRdb ran MiXCR on the multiplex PCR reads. The sample includes around 660,000 distinct CDR3 sequences, over 40% of them seen just once. Sequencing was carried out using peripheral blood. Source of these receptors: an adult man with Graves' ophthalmopathy. The CDR3 runs from the conserved cysteine through the conserved F or W. The D gene is left open where the match is weak. Size is stated for part of the rows, as once, few or many counts, or as a class when the clone is expanded.

V	J	size	D	CDR3	DNA
TRBV6-4	TRBJ1-1	many	-	CAGMAEAFF	TGTGCCGGGATGGCTGAAGCTTTCTTT
TRBV2	TRBJ1-4	-	-	CARTAPSEITNEKLFF	TGTGCCAGGACGGCCCCTAGCGAGATAACTAATGAAAAACTGTTTTTT
TRBV12-3/TRBV12-4	TRBJ2-7	-	-	CASSYTGLRERYF	TGTGCCAGCAGTTACACAGGTCTTCGCGAGCGGTACTTC
TRBV25-1	TRBJ1-4	-	TRBD1	CASSEPTGELFF	TGTGCCAGCAGTGAGCCTACAGGGGAACTGTTTTTT
TRBV20-1	TRBJ2-5	many	-	CSARLTVQETQYF	TGCAGTGCTAGGCTGACAGTCCAAGAGACCCAGTACTTC
TRBV20-1	TRBJ2-5	many	TRBD2	CSAPGLAETQYF	TGCAGTGCCCCTGGACTAGCCGAGACCCAGTACTTC
TRBV9	TRBJ1-6	few	TRBD1	CASSIPQGGNSPLHF	TGTGCCAGCAGCATCCCCCAGGGGGGGAATTCACCCCTCCACTTT
TRBV12-3/TRBV12-4	TRBJ1-5	many	-	CASSLMAGVSNQPQHF	TGTGCCAGCAGTTTAATGGCAGGGGTCAGCAATCAGCCCCAGCATTTT
TRBV19	TRBJ1-3	many	TRBD1	CASSMGQAGNTIYF	TGTGCCAGTAGTATGGGACAGGCTGGAAACACCATATATTTT
TRBV29-1	TRBJ2-5	-	-	CSLLIGGETQYF	TGCAGCCTCTTGATCGGGGGAGAGACCCAGTACTTC
TRBV19	TRBJ1-1	-	-	CASSFGQGALF	-
TRBV12-3/TRBV12-4	TRBJ2-7	few	TRBD1	CASSSQLRDSIDEQYF	TGTGCCAGCAGCTCTCAACTCCGGGACAGCATAGATGAACAGTACTTC
TRBV20-1	TRBJ1-4	many	TRBD1	CSARRGTAREKLFF	TGCAGTGCTAGAAGAGGGACAGCACGGGAAAAACTGTTTTTT
TRBV7-8	TRBJ1-6	-	TRBD1	CARASGTGLVSPLHF	TGTGCTAGAGCCTCCGGGACAGGACTGGTTTCACCCCTCCACTTT
TRBV7-8	TRBJ2-3	-	-	CASSIGSTRTQYF	TGTGCCAGCTCCATCGGGAGTACCCGTACGCAGTATTTT
TRBV7-2	TRBJ1-2	few	-	CASSLGPARTHGYTF	TGTGCCAGCAGCTTGGGGCCAGCAAGGACCCATGGCTACACCTTC
TRBV5-1	TRBJ1-3	-	-	CVRSESSGNTIYF	TGCGTCAGGAGCGAGTCCTCTGGAAACACCATATATTTT
TRBV19	TRBJ1-4	many	TRBD1	CASKKVWDRGQEKLFF	TGTGCCAGTAAAAAGGTGTGGGACAGGGGGCAAGAAAAACTGTTTTTT
TRBV29-1	TRBJ1-5	-	TRBD1	CTPGQGDQPQHF	TGCACCCCGGGACAGGGTGACCAGCCCCAGCATTTT
TRBV10-3	TRBJ1-5	many	-	CAISLTEEWPQHF	TGTGCCATCAGTCTAACAGAAGAATGGCCCCAGCATTTT
TRBV7-2	TRBJ2-1	-	-	CASSLVSGEQFF	TGTGCCAGCAGCTTAGTATCGGGCGAGCAGTTCTTC
TRBV6-5	TRBJ1-1	-	-	CASSYSGRSNTEAFF	TGTGCCAGCAGTTACTCGGGACGATCGAACACTGAAGCTTTCTTT
TRBV7-3	TRBJ2-2	many	TRBD2	CASSISGGAVGELFF	TGTGCCAGCAGCATTAGCGGGGGGGCCGTCGGGGAGCTGTTTTTT
TRBV6-6	TRBJ2-6	many	-	CASSYSQSGANVLTF	TGTGCCAGCAGTTACTCTCAGTCTGGGGCCAACGTCCTGACTTTC
TRBV4-2	TRBJ2-7	many	-	CASSQDYNEQYF	TGTGCCAGCAGCCAAGATTATAACGAGCAGTACTTC
TRBV24-1	TRBJ2-2	-	-	CAPGTNTGELFF	TGTGCCCCAGGGACGAACACCGGGGAGCTGTTTTTT
TRBV7-8	TRBJ1-3	few	-	CASSLAEDGNTIYF	TGTGCCAGCAGCTTGGCGGAGGATGGAAACACCATATATTTT
TRBV10-3	TRBJ2-2	few	-	CAIRDGNTGELFF	TGTGCCATCCGGGACGGGAACACCGGGGAGCTGTTTTTT
TRBV25-1	TRBJ2-2	-	-	CAWSEQTNTGELFF	TGTGCCTGGAGTGAACAGACGAACACCGGGGAGCTGTTTTTT
TRBV5-4	TRBJ1-1	few	-	CASSSGPSPNTEAFF	TGTGCCAGCAGCTCGGGGCCCTCCCCGAACACTGAAGCTTTCTTT
TRBV10-3	TRBJ2-7	few	TRBD1	CAWRGQGYEQYF	TGTGCCTGGAGGGGACAGGGGTACGAGCAGTACTTC
TRBV10-3	TRBJ1-2	few	TRBD1	CASSPSTGGVDGYTF	TGTGCCAGCAGCCCCTCGACAGGGGGCGTCGATGGCTACACCTTC
TRBV7-9	TRBJ1-2	many	-	CASSLTGGDYGYTF	TGTGCCAGCAGTTTAACCGGGGGTGACTATGGCTACACCTTC
TRBV12-3/TRBV12-4	TRBJ1-1	-	-	CASSLARGTYTEAFF	TGTGCCAGCAGTTTAGCGCGGGGGACATACACTGAAGCTTTCTTT
TRBV2	TRBJ2-7	few	TRBD2	CASSATSGTSYEQYF	TGTGCCAGCAGTGCTACTAGCGGGACCTCCTACGAGCAGTACTTC
TRBV29-1	TRBJ1-1	-	TRBD1	CSGWTGFGEAFF	TGCAGCGGTTGGACAGGGTTTGGTGAAGCTTTCTTT
TRBV12-3/TRBV12-4	TRBJ1-4	-	TRBD1	CASSPSGQGNEKLFF	TGTGCCAGCAGCCCATCGGGACAGGGCAATGAAAAACTGTTTTTT
TRBV12-3/TRBV12-4	TRBJ1-3	-	-	CASGFSPNSGSTIYF	TGTGCTAGTGGTTTTTCACCGAACTCTGGAAGCACCATATATTTT
TRBV29-1	TRBJ2-7	many	-	CSASRGFASYEQYF	TGCAGCGCCTCGAGGGGATTCGCTTCCTACGAGCAGTACTTC
TRBV5-1	TRBJ1-6	many	TRBD1	CASSVQGSGTPLHF	TGCGCCAGCAGCGTACAGGGGTCGGGAACACCCCTCCACTTT
TRBV10-3	TRBJ2-7	few	-	CATGGPGYEQYF	TGTGCCACCGGGGGGCCTGGCTACGAGCAGTACTTC
TRBV4-1	TRBJ2-7	-	-	CASSQVGQMDYEQYF	TGCGCCAGCAGCCAAGTTGGGCAGATGGACTACGAGCAGTACTTC
TRBV5-1	TRBJ2-2	few	TRBD1	CASSSTPPGQGAIGTGELFF	TGCGCCAGCAGCTCCACGCCGCCGGGACAGGGGGCTATAGGCACCGGGGAGCTGTTTTTT
TRBV4-1	TRBJ2-7	many	-	CASSQIRSGGPYEQYF	TGCGCCAGCAGCCAAATACGTTCGGGCGGGCCCTACGAGCAGTACTTC
TRBV10-3	TRBJ2-5	-	-	CAISDGLIETQYF	TGTGCCATCAGTGACGGACTGATAGAGACCCAGTACTTC
TRBV7-9	TRBJ2-7	many	-	CACEGSYEQYF	TGTGCCTGCGAAGGGTCCTACGAGCAGTACTTC
TRBV10-3	TRBJ1-5	-	TRBD1	CAIRALTGGQPQHF	TGTGCCATCAGGGCATTGACAGGGGGTCAGCCCCAGCATTTT
TRBV4-2	TRBJ2-1	-	TRBD1	CASSQATGGWASIGRTEQFF	TGTGCCAGCAGCCAAGCAACAGGGGGTTGGGCTAGCATAGGTCGTACTGAGCAGTTCTTC